This T cell receptor beta chain was recorded in a study of shared clonotypes between healthy human individuals. The CDR3 length is 18 residues. The germline V gene has CDR1 WSHSY and CDR2 SAAADI. The ends lost 0 bases at V and 2 bases at J; junction bases unmatched: 8. Profiled with immunoSEQ multiplex PCR; TCRdb holds only in-frame clones, not every one. Of some 2,000,000 clones in the sample, 90% to 97% were seen once. Sequencing was performed on naive CD4+ T cells sorted from blood. Subset: CD45RA+ positively selected. This sequence originates from a man younger than 30 in good health. The chain is built from TRBV10-2 and TRBJ2-4; TRBD2 matches at 9 bases. CDR3 residues: CASSESPSGVVTKNIQYF. The CDR3 nucleotides read TGCGCCAGCAGTGAGTCCCCTAGCGGGGTGGTAACCAAAAACATTCAGTACTTC.